There are a few counts of the clone carrying this T cell receptor beta chain. Its antigen remains unidentified. RNA transcripts gave rise to amplified TCR beta CDR3 regions. TCR CDR3 underwent first-round RT-PCR with the HTBI primer set. TCRdb re-analysed the multiplex PCR reads in MiXCR, keeping a single row per CDR3 protein. The repertoire has fewer than 250,000 distinct CDR3 sequences, 16% of them found once; the top ten carry approximately 30%. Each ophthalmopathy patient scored at least 3 on the Clinical Activity Score and at least 4 on NOSPECS grade, with duration under 3 months. The sample belongs to a study of T cells in Graves' hyperthyroidism and ophthalmopathy. Looking at the study overall: Any treatment followed the collection of peripheral blood at initial diagnosis. Study-level findings and limits: Ophthalmopathy was predicted by the model a median of approximately six months ahead of onset.

The V end was cut by 3 bases, the J end by 5 bases, with 11 bases between. Germline V gives CDR1 SGHTS, CDR2 YDEGEE. The CDR3 length is 14 residues. Material for sequencing was blood. This clonotype was obtained from a young woman with Graves' ophthalmopathy. The chain is built from TRBV5-8 and TRBJ2-2; possibly TRBD2 for D (6 bases). CDR3 bases: TGTGCCAGCAGCTCCCCGGGGGTAACCGGGGAGCTGTTTTTT. Residues: CASSSPGVTGELFF.